Each of the 30 T cell receptor beta chains below was sequenced from the same sample in a study of identical twins. TCRdb re-called the 5' RACE reads with MiXCR, one entry per CDR3 protein. The profile shows 310,000 or so distinct CDR3 sequences, about 8.3% of them singletons. These sequences were also reported in another study, on yellow fever vaccine responses in identical twins.

The source material was memory (CD45RO+) T cells sorted from blood. Source of these receptors: a woman aged 18 to 35 in good health.

This clonotype was seen more than once but under ten times. The J gene is TRBJ2-7, the V gene TRBV4-1, with 10 nucleotides matching TRBD1. This CDR3 has 16 residues. J lost 3 bases, V lost 2 bases, and 7 bases had no gene match. Per germline, CDR1 MGHRA and CDR2 YSYEKL. The CDR3 sequence: CASSQNPTGGLYEQYV. The CDR3 coding sequence is TGCGCCAGCAGCCAAAATCCGACAGGGGGCCTCTACGAGCAGTACGTC.

There are a few counts of this clonotype. This chain uses TRBV6-1 with TRBJ2-1, with 13 nucleotides matching TRBD2. In germline, CDR1 is MNHNS, CDR2 SASEGT. The length of the CDR3 is 16 residues. The trim removed 2 bases at V and 12 bases at J, leaving 10 bases unmatched. In nucleotides, the CDR3 is TGTGCCAGCAGTGAATCGATTGGGACTAGCGGGAATCCGCAGTTCTTC. This encodes CASSESIGTSGNPQFF.

This clonotype has more than one count but fewer than ten. The V gene is TRBV4-1, the J gene TRBJ2-5; 8 bases agree with TRBD2. Germline values: CDR1 MGHRA, CDR2 YSYEKL. V shed 5 bases and J 1 base; nucleotides not matched to a gene: 6. The CDR3 has 15 amino acids. CDR3 region: CASSRSGTSQETQYF. DNA for the CDR3: TGCGCCAGCAGCAGATCCGGGACTAGCCAAGAGACCCAGTACTTC.

This clonotype was observed at least ten times. V gene TRBV7-8 combines with J gene TRBJ2-1; 8 bases match TRBD2. The CDR3 consists of 16 residues. Per the germline V gene, CDR1 is SGHVS and CDR2 is FQNEAQ. V shed 1 base, J shed 4 bases, and the junction held 6 bases outside the gene matches. CDR3 protein: CASSLGGSGTYNEQFF. CDR3 bases: TGTGCCAGCAGCTTAGGCGGTAGCGGGACATACAATGAGCAGTTCTTC.

In this sample, this clonotype turned up many times. V gene TRBV5-1 combines with J gene TRBJ1-1, with 7 positions matching TRBD1. This CDR3 is built from 13 residues. From germline, CDR1 is SGHRS and CDR2 YFSETQ. V was pared by 3 bases and J by 5 bases, with 4 bases of the junction left unmatched. CDR3 in amino acids: CASSSGQRTEAFF. CDR3 DNA: TGCGCCAGCAGCTCGGGACAGAGGACTGAAGCTTTCTTT.

A note on this clonotype: One end of the junction fails to match germline, which may point to a read error. V is TRBV20-1 and J is TRBJ2-3; 13 bases align to TRBD2. The CDR3 consists of 12 residues. The germline gives CDR1 DFQATT, CDR2 SNEGSKA (reference sequence). The CDR3 bases are TGCAGTGCCCTTCCTACTAGCGGGAGGGCCGTTTTT. Amino acids: CSALPTSGRAVF.

V gene TRBV18 combines with J gene TRBJ2-7, with 8 bases aligning to TRBD1. Trimming removed 2 bases from V and 1 base from J; junction bases left unmatched: 10. Germline lookup yields CDR1 KGHSH and CDR2 LQKENI. The CDR3 has 17 residues. CDR3 in amino acids: CASSPTFPGTGSYEQYF. CDR3 nucleotide sequence: TGTGCCAGCTCACCAACTTTCCCCGGGACAGGATCCTACGAGCAGTACTTC.

In this sample, this clonotype turned up a few times. The chain combines TRBV7-8 with TRBJ2-7; 11 nucleotides match TRBD2. Germline lookup yields CDR1 SGHVS and CDR2 FQNEAQ. V dropped 7 bases and J dropped 3; count of bases not matched to a gene: 5. The CDR3 loop spans 14 amino acids. The CDR3 DNA reads TGTGCCAGCACCCCGACTAGCGGGATCTACGAGCAGTACTTC. This gives the protein CASTPTSGIYEQYF.

This clonotype was observed many times. The chain is built from TRBV29-1 and TRBJ2-1; weak D call: TRBD1 (5 bases). The CDR3 is made up of 17 amino acids. Germline loops: CDR1 SQVTM, CDR2 ANQGSEA. V shed 0 bases and J shed 3 bases, with 18 bases lying between them. The CDR3 loop reads CSVEDRLRVGVYNEQFF. The CDR3 nucleotides read TGCAGCGTTGAAGATCGGCTCAGGGTTGGGGTCTACAATGAGCAGTTCTTC.

This clonotype was counted a few times. This chain joins TRBV6-1 and TRBJ2-2; TRBD2 matches 7 bases. In germline, CDR1 is MNHNS, CDR2 SASEGT. V lost 7 bases and J lost 2; bases outside the gene matches: 4. The CDR3 spans 14 residues. CDR3 nucleotides: TGTGCCAGCACCCGGGAGGTTAACACCGGGGAGCTGTTTTTT. Protein product: CASTREVNTGELFF.

This clonotype has just a few counts. V usage is TRBV7-6 and J usage is TRBJ2-2; 8 nucleotides match TRBD2. This CDR3 is built from 15 residues. Germline V gene sequence: CDR1 SGHVS, CDR2 FNYEAQ. The V and J ends lost 1 base and 6 bases, in that order; junction bases with no gene match: 4. CDR3: CASSLGLAGPGELFF. The CDR3, as DNA: TGTGCCAGCAGCTTAGGGTTAGCGGGACCCGGGGAGCTGTTTTTT. The complete variable domain, with remaining parts taken from reference TRBV7-6 and TRBJ2-2, reads GAGVSQSPRYKVTKRGQDVALRCDPISGHVSLYWYRQALGQGPEFLTYFNYEAQQDKSGLPNDRFSAERPEGSISTLTIQRTEQRDSAMYRCASSLGLAGPGELFFGEGSRLTVL.

The rearrangement uses TRBV2 and TRBJ2-1, with D possibly called TRBD1 or TRBD2 (5 bases each). Trimming cost V 7 bases and J 0 bases, with 22 bases left between them. The CDR3 runs to 18 residues. From germline, CDR1 is SNHLY and CDR2 FYNNEI. The CDR3 spells CASTGYGAGASSYNEQFF. The CDR3 DNA sequence: TGTGCCAGCACTGGATACGGGGCTGGCGCCAGCTCCTACAATGAGCAGTTCTTC.

This chain connects TRBV18 to TRBJ2-1; TRBD2 might be the D (6 bases). V lost 1 base and J lost 1, with 14 bases in between. Per the germline V gene, CDR1 is KGHSH and CDR2 is LQKENI. The CDR3 contains 17 residues. This chain's CDR3 is CASSPRASEISYNEQFF. CDR3 sequence (DNA): TGTGCCAGCTCACCACGGGCTAGCGAAATTTCCTACAATGAGCAGTTCTTC.

This clonotype was found many times. The chain combines TRBV7-8 with TRBJ2-7; D might be TRBD1 (6 bases). The CDR3 consists of 15 residues. V was shortened by 2 bases and J by 0 bases, with 11 bases between the two germline ends. Germline CDR1 and CDR2: SGHVS and FQNEAQ. The CDR3 DNA sequence: TGTGCCAGCAGCTTAACGGACAGTCCCTCCTACGAGCAGTACTTC. This gives the protein CASSLTDSPSYEQYF.

In regard to this clonotype: A much more abundant neighbour one base away suggests this may be a read error. The chain joins TRBV11-2 to TRBJ2-3; possible D gene TRBD2, 6 bases. Germline lookup yields CDR1 SGHAT and CDR2 FQNNGV. This CDR3 region has 18 residues. Trimming took 0 bases from V and 2 from J, leaving 18 bases between them. The CDR3 protein is CASSLDHVGSGLTDTQYF. The CDR3 coding sequence is TGTGCCAGCAGCTTAGACCATGTTGGTAGCGGTCTCACAGATACGCAGTATTTT.

This clonotype was detected only a few times. The chain employs TRBV20-1 and TRBJ2-5, with 12 bases lining up with TRBD1. The V gene's germline CDR1 is DFQATT and CDR2 SNEGSKA (reference sequence). This CDR3 region has 14 residues. J lost 5 bases, V lost 0 bases, and 1 base had no gene match. In DNA, the CDR3 is TGCAGTGCTAGAGAGGGGACAGGGGGCGAGACCCAGTACTTC. Its translation is CSAREGTGGETQYF.

This clonotype has just a few counts. The chain links TRBV5-1 to TRBJ2-3; D remains ambiguous. Trimming removed 4 bases at V and 2 bases at J, with 17 bases between. Germline values: CDR1 SGHRS, CDR2 YFSETQ. CDR3 length: 16 amino acids. The CDR3 sequence: CASSPDGLPATDTQYF. DNA of the CDR3: TGCGCCAGCAGCCCCGACGGCTTACCCGCCACAGATACGCAGTATTTT.

This clonotype was seen a few times. The chain has TRBV7-3 and TRBJ2-7, with 8 bases aligning to TRBD2. The CDR3 sequence is 17 residues long. In germline, CDR1 is SGHTA, CDR2 FQGTGA. V shed 1 base, J shed 6 bases, and the junction held 14 bases outside the gene matches. The CDR3 coding sequence is TGTGCCAGCAGCTTAAATGGGGTAGCGGGATCGGTGGGCGAGCAGTACTTC. Its protein product is CASSLNGVAGSVGEQYF.

This clonotype was counted at least ten times. The J gene is TRBJ2-1, the V gene TRBV7-2; 7 bases are a match to TRBD2. There are 14 residues in the CDR3. Unmatched junction bases numbered 9, after V lost 5 bases and J lost 8 bases. The germline V gene has CDR1 SGHTA and CDR2 FQGNSA. This CDR3 reads CASSPWGTNDEQFF. The CDR3 DNA follows: TGTGCCAGCAGCCCCTGGGGGACTAACGATGAGCAGTTCTTC.

In its sample, this clonotype was seen many times. The chain employs TRBV6-2 or TRBV6-3 and TRBJ1-2, with no clear D. CDR3 length equals 17 residues. Germline CDR1 reads MNHEY; CDR2 reads SVGEGT. V dropped 3 bases and J dropped 0 bases, with 17 bases sitting between them. CDR3 coding DNA: TGTGCCAGCAGTTATCTTGGCCCTACTACACCTAACTATGGCTACACCTTC. Its translation: CASSYLGPTTPNYGYTF.

The chain carries TRBV24-1 and TRBJ2-2; 10 nucleotides align to TRBD1. This CDR3 is built from 17 residues. Germline CDR1 reads KGHDR; CDR2 reads SFDVKD. V lost 1 base to trimming and J lost 6 bases; unmatched junction nucleotides: 7. For the CDR3, the DNA is TGTGCCACCAGTGATTTTAGCTGGACAGGGGGGTCCGGGGAGCTGTTTTTT. Amino acids: CATSDFSWTGGSGELFF.

The CDR3 region has the DNA TGTGCCAGCACCCCTCAGGGGGGTAACACCGGGGAGCTGTTTTTT. This encodes CASTPQGGNTGELFF. The chain joins TRBV12-3 or TRBV12-4 to TRBJ2-2; maybe TRBD1 (7 bases). The CDR3 has 15 residues. V shed 7 bases and J shed 2 bases, with 14 bases lying between them.

Many counts were recorded for this clonotype. This CDR3 is CATSDLFDSYNEQFF. In DNA form, the CDR3 reads TGTGCCACCAGTGATCTTTTCGACAGCTACAATGAGCAGTTCTTC. The chain recombines TRBV24-1 with TRBJ2-1, with D tentatively TRBD1 (5 bases). Germline lookup yields CDR1 KGHDR and CDR2 SFDVKD. This CDR3 region has 15 residues. The V end was cut by 3 bases, the J end by 3 bases, with 11 bases between.

This clonotype was seen more than once but under ten times. The genes are TRBV5-5 and TRBJ1-5; D is unclear. This CDR3 contains 13 residues. Trimming shortened V by 4 bases and J by 7 bases, and 12 bases separated the two germline ends. Germline CDR1 SGHKS, CDR2 YYEKEE (reference sequence). CDR3 protein: CASSAGPGQPQHF. The CDR3, as DNA: TGTGCCAGCAGCGCGGGCCCTGGGCAGCCCCAGCATTTT.

The V and J genes are TRBV29-1 and TRBJ1-1; possible D gene TRBD1, 6 bases. The V gene lost 4 bases and the J gene lost 1 base, with 16 bases spanning the gap. The CDR3 contains 15 residues. Germline V gene lookup returns CDR1 SQVTM and CDR2 ANQGSEA. The CDR3 nucleotides read TGCAGCGTTGGGGGGGCCGGGGGCCGGAACACTGAAGCTTTCTTT. This gives the protein CSVGGAGGRNTEAFF.

This clonotype was observed many times. V usage is TRBV24-1 and J usage is TRBJ2-2; possibly TRBD1 for D (5 bases). Deletions cut 4 bases from V and 2 bases from J, with 10 bases between. Per the germline V gene, CDR1 is KGHDR and CDR2 is SFDVKD. The CDR3 extends over 15 amino acids. The CDR3 nucleotides read TGTGCCACCAGTGAATCAAGGGGAAACACCGGGGAGCTGTTTTTT. Translating gives CATSESRGNTGELFF.

DNA for the CDR3: TGTGCCAGCAGTTTAGTCGTTGGGGGACTAGCGGGAGGGCCCTTTAGCACAGATACGCAGTATTTT. As protein: CASSLVVGGLAGGPFSTDTQYF. V usage is TRBV12-3 or TRBV12-4 and J usage is TRBJ2-3, with 16 positions matching TRBD2. The CDR3 spans 22 residues. Trimming removed 1 base from V and 0 bases from J; junction bases left unmatched: 13.

CDR3 nucleotide sequence: TGTGCCAGTAGTATAGACAACCGAAGGAGCAATGAGCAGTTCTTC. Protein sequence: CASSIDNRRSNEQFF. J is TRBJ2-1 and V is TRBV19; D ambiguous. CDR1 LNHDA and CDR2 SQIVND come from the germline V gene (reference sequence). The CDR3 contains 15 residues. Between the trimmed V and J ends, which lost 0 bases and 6 bases, there was a span of 12 bases.

The J gene is TRBJ2-2, the V gene TRBV6-1, with D tentatively TRBD2 (5 bases). V gave up 3 bases and J gave up 2 bases, with 10 bases separating them. The CDR3 runs to 15 residues. CDR1 and CDR2 (germline): MNHNS, SASEGT. The CDR3 region is CASSEMGVNTGELFF. Written as DNA, the CDR3 is TGTGCCAGCAGTGAGATGGGAGTAAACACCGGGGAGCTGTTTTTT.

Ten or more counts support this clonotype. The chain carries TRBV7-7 and TRBJ2-5; 8 nucleotides line up with TRBD1. The CDR3 has 13 residues. The germline gives CDR1 SSHAT, CDR2 FNYEAQ (reference sequence). V shed 3 bases, J shed 5 bases, and the junction held 2 bases outside the gene matches. Here the CDR3 reads CASSFDRGETQYF. CDR3 bases: TGTGCCAGCAGCTTTGACAGGGGCGAGACCCAGTACTTC.